These 7 T cell receptor beta chains came from one sample sequenced in a study of blood T cells in healthy people across ages. The use of a sample-barcoded 5' primer and a J-beta primer mix characterized a second PCR of roughly 6 to 12 cycles. TCRdb fed the 5' RACE reads into MiXCR, producing one record per CDR3 protein. The sample has 1.5 million to 2 million distinct CDR3 sequences, 28% seen once. Sequenced input: blood. All receptors come from a woman in her 30s in good health.

This clonotype has just a few counts. The chain uses TRBV4-1 and TRBJ2-1; the match to TRBD2 covers 8 bases. Germline CDR1 and CDR2: MGHRA and YSYEKL. CDR3 length: 16 residues. Germline trimming cut 5 bases from V and 6 bases from J; bases unmatched to any gene: 12. DNA of the CDR3: TGCGCCAGCAGCTCCTTAGCGGGGAATTATGGCAATGAGCAGTTCTTC. It yields the protein CASSSLAGNYGNEQFF.

A few counts support this clonotype. V usage is TRBV29-1 and J usage is TRBJ1-2; D perhaps matches TRBD1 (5 bases). The V and J ends lost 3 bases and 8 bases respectively, with 16 bases between them. There are 13 residues in the CDR3. CDR1 is SQVTM, CDR2 ANQGSEA, per germline. The CDR3 DNA reads TGCAGCGTTGAGCCTTGGGGACTCGGAGGCTACACCTTC. It yields the protein CSVEPWGLGGYTF.

With regard to this clonotype: Being one base from a much bigger clone, this may be a read error. J is TRBJ2-3 and V is TRBV20-1, with D possibly called TRBD1 or TRBD2 (5 bases each). Trimming shortened V by 3 bases and J by 7 bases, and 17 bases separated the two germline ends. The CDR3 has 14 amino acids. Per germline, CDR1 DFQATT and CDR2 SNEGSKA (reference sequence). The CDR3 DNA follows: TGCAGTGCTAGGTCCGAGGGGTTCCCAAATACGCAGTATTTT. Residues: CSARSEGFPNTQYF.

The V call is TRBV5-1, the J call TRBJ1-1, with TRBD1 matching 7 bases. Germline CDR1 is SGHRS and CDR2 is YFSETQ. V trimming: 5 bases; J trimming: 11 bases; junction bases outside the gene matches: 18. This CDR3 comprises 15 residues. This chain's CDR3 is CASRDQLTGVGGAFF. The CDR3 DNA sequence: TGCGCCAGCAGAGACCAACTCACAGGGGTTGGGGGGGCTTTCTTT.

The rearrangement links TRBV12-3 or TRBV12-4 to TRBJ2-7, with 10 bases that match TRBD1. This CDR3 comprises 13 residues. J lost 2 bases, V lost 8 bases, and 3 bases had no gene match. The CDR3 here is CASAGQGAYEQYF. DNA for the CDR3: TGTGCCAGCGCTGGACAGGGGGCCTACGAGCAGTACTTC.

This clonotype was seen repeatedly, ten times or more. The DNA for the CDR3 is TGTGCCATCAGTGAGTCGTTCCCTGTAGCGGAGTTGGATACGCAGTATTTT. Protein: CAISESFPVAELDTQYF. This chain joins TRBV10-3 and TRBJ2-3, with TRBD2 as a possible D gene (6 bases). Germline CDR1 and CDR2: ENHRY and SYGVKD. Trimming cost V 0 bases and J 6 bases, with 19 bases left between them. The CDR3 consists of 17 residues.

J is TRBJ2-3 and V is TRBV20-1, with 13 bases aligning to TRBD2. The CDR3 runs 19 residues. The germline CDR1 and CDR2 sequences are DFQATT and SNEGSKA (reference sequence). Trimming removed 0 bases from V and 0 bases from J; junction bases left unmatched: 9. DNA of the CDR3: TGCAGTGCTAGAGATCCCGGACTAGCGGGAGAGTCTAGCACAGATACGCAGTATTTT. It yields the protein CSARDPGLAGESSTDTQYF.